This T cell receptor beta chain was captured by sequencing in a study of blood T cell repertoires in COVID-19 (dated by TCRdb to 2018 to 2021). For the wider study: Samples covering the acute and convalescent phases of COVID-19 were provided by collaborators in the United States, Italy and Spain. The material from the prospective study consisted of cDNA or gDNA derived from T cells, B-cell-depleted T cells, or PBMCs. The dataset comprised deeply sampled blood TCRbeta repertoires from subjects exposed to, actively infected with, or recovered from COVID-19. A freely available public database, intended as a resource for researchers studying the immune response to SARS-CoV-2, is where the repertoires were released. The samples were drawn from the first 160 participants of the ongoing ImmuneRACE study and from 950 to 1,500 subjects provided by 6 global collaborators. The sample metadata nearly always contained a de-identified subject ID, COVID-19 status, age in years and sex. Where HLA class I and class II types were available, the types were taken from metadata supplied by the sample provider, not from assay-based typing.

TCRbeta CDR3 regions were amplified from genomic DNA by means of the immunoSEQ Assay, a bias-controlled multiplex PCR. Turning to the authors' computational methods: The number of nucleated cells in each sample was estimated from the amplification of reference gene primers within the assay. To quantify the absolute abundance of each unique TCRbeta CDR3 rearrangement, sequence reads were collapsed and filtered. Productive Simpson clonality was computed per sample as the square root of Simpson's diversity index over productive rearrangements. Sourced from immuneACCESS, this table was stored by TCRdb with only in-frame sequences that have V and J called. A share of the clones is absent; for the studies checked, an unresolved V gene accounts for under half, and the remainder has no known explanation. The DNA gave D and trimming, while V, J and clone size come from that table. For this sample the table gives 200,000 to 300,000 clones, of which roughly 86% were detected only once. The top ten clones comprise 5.2% of the sample.

The full study reports these points: Clinical and demographic metadata were provided uncurated, with the amount varying by source and participant.

Reading from cysteine to phenylalanine, the CDR3 counts 13 amino acids. Just CDR3 DNA is preserved here, 39 bases in frame from base 1. V is reduced by 8 bases and J by 7 bases, leaving a spacing of 15 bases between them. Sequences KGHSH (CDR1) and LQKENI (CDR2) are obtained from the germline V gene. Turning to this clone: No antigen is known for it. Base qualities are not recorded, but no much larger clone differs from it by a single base.

In Seattle, one collaborating source enrolled patients while the infection was active and tracked those patients longitudinally over the course of disease. Each collaborating institution followed its own protocols to collect whole blood in K2EDTA tubes. For TCRbeta analysis, collaborators shipped samples as frozen whole blood, isolated PBMCs, or DNA extracted from either of those sample types. The TCR was taken from a woman aged 55-69 years with COVID-19, enrolled during active disease. This receptor chain uses TRBV18 and TRBJ2-1; TRBD2 is perhaps the D gene, given 6 matching bases. Specimen: peripheral blood. The nucleotide sequence reads as follows: TGTGCCAGCGATCCCGGTGGGGGGAATGAGCAGTTCTTC. This encodes CASDPGGGNEQFF.